The rows below give T cell receptor beta chains drawn from one sample of a study of naive and memory T cell subsets. Each CDR3 protein gets one entry after TCRdb re-called the 5' RACE reads with MiXCR. The data show around 56,000 distinct CDR3 sequences, 7.6% seen once. These receptors were obtained from a female donor in good health. CDR3s include the opening cysteine and the closing phenylalanine or tryptophan. A D gene is named only where the DNA matches it firmly. Size is stated for part of the rows, as once, few or many counts, or as a class when the clone is expanded.

j_gene	abundance	d_gene	v_gene	CDR3nt	CDR3aa
TRBJ1-5	many	NA	TRBV20-1	TGCAGTGTAACGACCGGGAATCAGCCCCAGCATTTT	CSVTTGNQPQHF
TRBJ1-2	NA	NA	TRBV6-5	TGTGCCAGCAGTGCCAACAGCTACGCTAACTATGGCTACACCTTC	CASSANSYANYGYTF
TRBJ2-3	few	NA	TRBV20-1	TGCAGTGCTAGCCTATTTAGCACAGATACGCAGTATTTT	CSASLFSTDTQYF
TRBJ1-4	NA	NA	TRBV29-1	TGCAGCGCTGGATCCGTAGAATGGGAAAAACTGTTTTTT	CSAGSVEWEKLFF
TRBJ2-2	few	TRBD1	TRBV18	TGTGCCAGCTCGCTGGGACAGGCTAAAATCACCGGGGAGCTGTTTTTT	CASSLGQAKITGELFF
TRBJ2-1	NA	NA	TRBV6-1	TGTGCCAGCAGTGGCCAGGGGATAGGTGAGCAGTTCTTC	CASSGQGIGEQFF
TRBJ2-3	few	TRBD2	TRBV7-2	TGTGCCAGCAGCCCCCGACTAGCTTCAGATACGCAGTATTTT	CASSPRLASDTQYF
TRBJ2-7	NA	NA	TRBV4-3	TGCGCCAGCAGCCAAGATCTAGGGCCTACCTACGAGCAGTACTTC	CASSQDLGPTYEQYF
TRBJ2-3	many	NA	TRBV7-9	TGTGCCAGCAGGCACCGGGACTTGGCCACAGATACGCAGTATTTT	CASRHRDLATDTQYF
TRBJ1-2	many	NA	TRBV11-2	TGTGCCAGCAGCGGGGGGCGGAATATCTATGGCTACACCTTC	CASSGGRNIYGYTF
TRBJ2-3	few	TRBD2	TRBV12-3/TRBV12-4	TGTGCCAGCAGCAAAAGCGGGGGGGCCGTCAGAAACACAGATACGCAGTATTTT	CASSKSGGAVRNTDTQYF
TRBJ1-1	NA	NA	TRBV6-6	TGTGCCTGTAGGCTCGGCATGAACACTGAAGCTTTCTTT	CACRLGMNTEAFF
TRBJ2-3	NA	NA	TRBV6-2/TRBV6-3	TGTGCCAGCAGCCCCCGGAGGGGGGCCGGAGATACGCAGTATTTT	CASSPRRGAGDTQYF
TRBJ2-2	many	TRBD1	TRBV27	TGTGCCAGCAGTCTAGAAACCAGGGGGCTCGGAGTCACCGGGGAGCTGTTTTTT	CASSLETRGLGVTGELFF
TRBJ1-4	many	NA	TRBV4-3	TGCGCCAGCAGCCAAGCCTCCACTGCAACTAATGAAAAACTGTTTTTT	CASSQASTATNEKLFF
TRBJ2-1	many	NA	TRBV2	TGTGCCAGCAGTATCGATCCCCGGGACACTGGTAATGAGCAGTTCTTC	CASSIDPRDTGNEQFF
TRBJ2-4	many	TRBD1	TRBV11-2	TGTGCCAGCAGGGTGACAGGGGAAAACATTCAGTACTTC	CASRVTGENIQYF
TRBJ1-1	few	NA	TRBV28	TGTGCCAGCAGTTTACGCCCTATGGGAGCTTTCTTT	CASSLRPMGAFF
TRBJ2-1	NA	TRBD1	TRBV5-1	TGCGCCAGCAGCTTGTACGGGACAGGGGGGAATGAGCAGTTCTTC	CASSLYGTGGNEQFF
TRBJ2-3	NA	NA	TRBV7-9	TGTGCCAGCAGCTTAAGAAGCTCTCCTAGCACAGATACGCAGTATTTT	CASSLRSSPSTDTQYF